The 30 T cell receptor beta chains below all came from one sample that was sequenced in a study of cytomegalovirus exposure and HLA in healthy donors. Use of 60 Vbeta and 13 Jbeta primers characterized the PCR. The table came from immunoSEQ multiplex PCR; TCRdb's copy has only in-frame clones and leaves some out. The sample totals 80,000 to 95,000 clones. The specimen sequenced was PBMCs. The receptors originated from a man between 45 and 60 years old in good health and CMV-seropositive.

The chain is built from TRBV19 and TRBJ2-3; 12 bases map to TRBD2. Looked up from germline, CDR1 is LNHDA and CDR2 is SQIVND (reference sequence). There are 14 residues in the CDR3. V shed 5 bases, J shed 6 bases, and the junction held 3 bases outside the gene matches. The CDR3 spells CASSPSGRADTQYF. CDR3 nucleotide sequence: TGTGCCAGTAGTCCTAGCGGGAGGGCCGATACGCAGTATTTT.

This chain connects TRBV15 to TRBJ2-3, with 9 bases aligning to TRBD2. Germline CDR1 reads LNHNV; CDR2 reads YYDKDF (reference sequence). The V gene end was trimmed by 6 bases and the J gene end by 5 bases; junction bases not matched to a gene: 12. There are 16 residues in the CDR3. In DNA form, the CDR3 reads TGTGCCACCAGTCCTAGACTAGCGGAGAGGAGAGATACGCAGTATTTT. Its translation: CATSPRLAERRDTQYF.

On this clone: Other DNA sequences of this sample code for an identical CDR3. The chain has TRBV5-6 and TRBJ2-3; D is unresolved. Trimming left V 1 base short and J 5 bases short, with 5 bases between. Looked up from germline, CDR1 is SGHDT and CDR2 is YYEEEE. The CDR3 runs 12 residues. The CDR3: CASSLSGDTQYF. The CDR3 nucleotides read TGTGCCAGCAGCTTGTCGGGAGATACGCAGTATTTT.

The rearrangement uses TRBV5-4 and TRBJ1-4; D ambiguous. The germline V gene encodes CDR1 SGHNT and CDR2 YYREEE (reference sequence). V gave up 1 base and J gave up 7 bases, with 14 bases separating them. This CDR3 is built from 15 residues. The CDR3: CASSLFQDSSEKLFF. CDR3 sequence (DNA): TGTGCCAGCAGCTTGTTTCAGGATAGTTCTGAAAAACTGTTTTTT.

Of note for this clone: Germline and junction disagree at one end, which may indicate a read error. The J gene is TRBJ2-1, the V gene TRBV9, with 8 bases that match TRBD2. In germline, CDR1 is SGDLS, CDR2 YYNGEE. The CDR3 length is 15 residues. The CDR3 is CASSRSGSSDNEQFF. CDR3 sequence (DNA): TGTGCCAGCAGCCGGAGCGGGAGCTCCGACAATGAGCAGTTCTTC.

The chain combines TRBV5-1 with TRBJ2-3, with TRBD2 as a possible D gene (5 bases). The CDR3 loop spans 12 amino acids. Per the germline V gene, CDR1 is SGHRS and CDR2 is YFSETQ. Trimming cost V 4 bases and J 6 bases, with 9 bases left between them. The CDR3 is CASSREGDTQYF. The CDR3 bases are TGCGCCAGCAGCCGGGAAGGGGATACGCAGTATTTT. The complete variable domain, with remaining parts taken from reference TRBV5-1 and TRBJ2-3, reads KAGVTQTPRYLIKTRGQQVTLSCSPISGHRSVSWYQQTPGQGLQFLFEYFSETQRNKGNFPGRFSGRQFSNSRSEMNVSTLELGDSALYLCASSREGDTQYFGPGTRLTVL.

The chain has TRBV27 and TRBJ2-7, with 9 nucleotides matching TRBD2. Germline V lookup: CDR1 MNHEY, CDR2 SMNVEV (reference sequence). This CDR3 is built from 15 residues. V dropped 2 bases and J dropped 4; count of bases not matched to a gene: 6. The CDR3: CASSLASGMVYEQYF. CDR3 DNA: TGTGCCAGCAGTTTAGCTAGCGGGATGGTTTACGAGCAGTACTTC.

The chain uses TRBV7-9 and TRBJ1-2; possible D gene TRBD1, 5 bases. Trimming cost V 2 bases and J 8 bases, with 12 bases left between them. This CDR3 is built from 13 residues. Germline V gene sequence: CDR1 SEHNR, CDR2 FQNEAQ (reference sequence). The CDR3 DNA is TGTGCCAGCAGCTTACAGGGACTGGGAGGCTACACCTTC. Its translation is CASSLQGLGGYTF.

The gene calls are TRBV18 and TRBJ1-2; the D is unclear. This CDR3 is 14 amino acids long. Per germline, CDR1 KGHSH and CDR2 LQKENI. V lost 4 bases, J lost 7 bases, and 16 bases lay in between. This chain's CDR3 is CASSLEFLAGGYTF. DNA for the CDR3: TGTGCCAGCTCACTCGAGTTCCTTGCGGGTGGCTACACCTTC.

The J gene is TRBJ2-7, the V gene TRBV7-2; 9 nucleotides line up with TRBD1. The CDR3 runs to 14 residues. From germline, CDR1 is SGHTA and CDR2 FQGNSA. V was pared by 8 bases and J by 3 bases, with 8 bases of the junction left unmatched. CDR3 sequence (DNA): TGTGCCAGCGCGCTGGACAGGGGCCTCTACGAGCAGTACTTC. This translates into CASALDRGLYEQYF.

The rearrangement uses TRBV20-1 and TRBJ2-3; D call uncertain. V lost 6 bases and J lost 9, with 10 bases in between. This CDR3 spans 10 amino acids. Germline V gene lookup returns CDR1 DFQATT and CDR2 SNEGSKA (reference sequence). CDR3 amino acids: CSAQSRTQYF. CDR3 DNA: TGCAGTGCCCAGTCTCGAACGCAGTATTTT.

V usage is TRBV6-5 and J usage is TRBJ1-5; 10 bases match TRBD1. Germline CDR1 and CDR2: MNHEY and SVGAGI. The V segment lost 9 bases and the J segment 3 bases; nucleotides outside the gene matches: 8. The CDR3 loop spans 15 amino acids. CDR3 DNA: TGTGCCAGTGCCCGGGACAGGGGCACCAATCAGCCCCAGCATTTT. Protein sequence: CASARDRGTNQPQHF.

The rearrangement joins TRBV7-3 to TRBJ2-1, with a weak D call TRBD1 (5 bases). Trimming removed 2 bases at V and 2 bases at J, with 7 bases between. In germline, CDR1 is SGHTA, CDR2 FQGTGA. This CDR3 comprises 14 residues. The DNA of the CDR3 is TGTGCCAGCAGCTTAGACAGAACCTACAATGAGCAGTTCTTC. This gives the protein CASSLDRTYNEQFF.

The rearrangement links TRBV29-1 to TRBJ2-1; D gene ambiguous. This CDR3 comprises 12 residues. Germline assignment: CDR1 SQVTM and CDR2 ANQGSEA. The V end lost 7 bases, the J end lost 3 bases, and 10 bases lay between the germline ends. DNA of the CDR3: TGCAGCGGGCTTCCAAACTACAATGAGCAGTTCTTC. Encoded protein: CSGLPNYNEQFF.

The chain employs TRBV7-9 and TRBJ2-5, with 7 bases aligning to TRBD1. This CDR3 has 13 residues. The V and J ends lost 5 bases and 5 bases, in that order; junction bases with no gene match: 5. CDR1 and CDR2 from the germline V gene are SEHNR and FQNEAQ (reference sequence). CDR3 in amino acids: CASSPRGSETQYF. Written as DNA, the CDR3 is TGTGCCAGCAGCCCCAGGGGGTCGGAGACCCAGTACTTC.

The chain links TRBV7-8 to TRBJ2-1; 9 positions agree with TRBD1. The V segment lost 5 bases and the J segment 1 base; nucleotides outside the gene matches: 9. Germline CDR1 is SGHVS and CDR2 is FQNEAQ. The CDR3 runs to 17 residues. The CDR3 DNA follows: TGTGCCAGCAGCCCGGGGACAGGGTCTTTTTCCTACAATGAGCAGTTCTTC. Its protein product is CASSPGTGSFSYNEQFF.

The rearrangement joins TRBV18 to TRBJ1-2; D is possibly TRBD1 (5 bases). Trimming shortened V by 2 bases and J by 3 bases, and 10 bases separated the two germline ends. Germline assignment: CDR1 KGHSH and CDR2 LQKENI. The CDR3 is 14 amino acids. CDR3 in DNA: TGTGCCAGCTCACCAGTAGACAGAGACTATGGCTACACCTTC. Translating it yields CASSPVDRDYGYTF.

The chain carries TRBV7-9 and TRBJ2-1, with D possibly being TRBD1 (5 bases). CDR3 length: 13 residues. V lost 4 bases and J 7 bases, leaving 11 bases between the germline ends. From germline, CDR1 is SEHNR and CDR2 FQNEAQ (reference sequence). CDR3 protein: CASSSTVKNEQFF. The CDR3 coding sequence is TGTGCCAGCAGCTCGACAGTAAAGAATGAGCAGTTCTTC.

The chain is built from TRBV29-1 and TRBJ2-7; 7 bases match TRBD2. CDR1 SQVTM and CDR2 ANQGSEA come from the germline V gene. V lost 6 bases to trimming and J lost 2 bases; unmatched junction nucleotides: 7. This CDR3 is built from 13 residues. The CDR3 bases are TGCAGCGTGGGGGGGGACTCACCCTACGAGCAGTACTTC. Protein: CSVGGDSPYEQYF.

Note on this clone: The junction does not match germline at one end; this may be a read error. The chain recombines TRBV7-7 with TRBJ2-2; possibly TRBD2 for D (5 bases). CDR3 length equals 17 residues. The germline CDR1 and CDR2 sequences are SSHAT and FNYEAQ (reference sequence). CDR3 region: CASSPWGEASNTGELFF. The CDR3 DNA sequence: TGTGCTAGCAGCCCCTGGGGAGAGGCTTCGAACACCGGGGAGCTGTTTTTT.

The CDR3 reads CASSSKGQGGGKYEKLFF. DNA of the CDR3: TGTGCCAGTAGTAGTAAAGGACAGGGGGGCGGAAAATATGAAAAACTGTTTTTT. The chain recombines TRBV19 with TRBJ1-4; 10 nucleotides line up with TRBD1. Trimming at V came to 4 bases and at J to 6 bases, leaving 14 bases not matched to a gene. CDR1 is LNHDA and CDR2 is SQIVND in the germline V gene (reference sequence). This CDR3 is 18 amino acids long.

The V gene is TRBV18, the J gene TRBJ1-5; D is possibly TRBD1 (6 bases). There are 14 residues in the CDR3. Trimming took 4 bases from V and 6 from J, leaving 13 bases between them. Germline lookup yields CDR1 KGHSH and CDR2 LQKENI. In nucleotides, the CDR3 is TGTGCCAGCTCACTACAGGGCATAGGTCAGCCCCAGCATTTT. It encodes CASSLQGIGQPQHF.

The chain carries TRBV7-9 and TRBJ2-1; no clear D gene. Trimming shortened V by 1 base and J by 9 bases, and 7 bases separated the two germline ends. This CDR3 is 12 amino acids long. The V gene's germline CDR1 is SEHNR and CDR2 FQNEAQ (reference sequence). The CDR3 region is CASSLEFSEQFF. The CDR3, as DNA: TGTGCCAGCAGCTTAGAGTTTAGTGAGCAGTTCTTC.

In regard to this clone: Other DNA sequences in the sample encode the same CDR3. This chain joins TRBV5-4 and TRBJ2-5, with 8 bases matching TRBD1. The CDR3 has 14 residues. V lost 4 bases and J lost 1; bases outside the gene matches: 3. Looked up from germline, CDR1 is SGHNT and CDR2 is YYREEE (reference sequence). CDR3 DNA sequence: TGTGCCAGCAGCCGCCAGGGGGCCCAAGAGACCCAGTACTTC. The encoded protein is CASSRQGAQETQYF.

CDR3 loop: CASKGGLAGAVWYF. The CDR3 DNA is TGTGCCAGCAAAGGGGGACTAGCGGGAGCAGTATGGTATTTT. The chain recombines TRBV27 with TRBJ2-3; 14 nucleotides line up with TRBD2. CDR1 and CDR2 from the germline V gene are MNHEY and SMNVEV (reference sequence). The V gene end was trimmed by 7 bases and the J gene end by 14 bases; junction bases not matched to a gene: 11. This CDR3 contains 14 residues.

The V call is TRBV7-9, the J call TRBJ2-7; 9 bases align to TRBD1. The germline V gene encodes CDR1 SEHNR and CDR2 FQNEAQ (reference sequence). With 4 bases clipped from V and 4 bases from J, the junction kept 14 bases outside the gene matches. The CDR3 runs 17 residues. CDR3 bases: TGTGCCAGCAGCTCACTCCTGGGACAGGGATCGTCGTACGAGCAGTACTTC. Translated: CASSSLLGQGSSYEQYF.

This chain uses TRBV10-3 with TRBJ1-1; no reliable D call. V lost 5 bases to trimming and J lost 5 bases, with 15 bases between them. This CDR3 has 14 residues. Germline V lookup: CDR1 ENHRY, CDR2 SYGVKD. The CDR3 is CAISSIRKETEAFF. The CDR3 DNA sequence: TGTGCCATCAGTTCCATCCGAAAGGAGACTGAAGCTTTCTTT.

This sequence joins TRBV25-1 and TRBJ2-7, with a weak D call TRBD2 (6 bases). Germline V gives CDR1 MGHDK, CDR2 SYGVNS. The length of the CDR3 is 12 residues. The ends were cut back, 6 bases at V and 3 bases at J, with 9 bases in the middle. CDR3 DNA sequence: TGTGCCAGCAGGGGGGGTTACTACGAGCAGTACGTC. Residues: CASRGGYYEQYV.

This rearrangement joins TRBV5-6 to TRBJ2-1, with 14 bases identical to TRBD2. Germline V gene data show CDR1 as SGHDT and CDR2 as YYEEEE. This CDR3 spans 18 amino acids. Losses at the gene ends were 3 bases for V and 2 bases for J; bases not matched to a gene: 7. The CDR3 coding sequence is TGTGCCAGCAGCTCCGGGACTAGCGGGAGAGAACCCTACAATGAGCAGTTCTTC. Amino acids: CASSSGTSGREPYNEQFF.

The J gene is TRBJ1-5, the V gene TRBV7-2; D remains ambiguous. The CDR3 sequence is 13 residues long. With 0 bases removed from V and 5 bases from J, the gap between germline ends came to 5 bases. Germline loops: CDR1 SGHTA, CDR2 FQGNSA. CDR3: CASSLASYQPQHF. DNA of the CDR3: TGTGCCAGCAGCTTAGCGTCTTATCAGCCCCAGCATTTT.